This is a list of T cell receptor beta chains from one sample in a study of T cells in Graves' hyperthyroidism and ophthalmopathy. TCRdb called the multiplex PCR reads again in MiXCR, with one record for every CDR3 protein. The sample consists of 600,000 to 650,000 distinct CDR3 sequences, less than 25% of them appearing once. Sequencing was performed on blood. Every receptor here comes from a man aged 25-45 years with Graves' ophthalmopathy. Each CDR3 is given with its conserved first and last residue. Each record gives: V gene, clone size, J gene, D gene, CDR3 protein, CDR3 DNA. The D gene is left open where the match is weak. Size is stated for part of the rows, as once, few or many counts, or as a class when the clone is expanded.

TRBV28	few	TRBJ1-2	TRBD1	CASSFQTGEYGYTF	TGTGCCAGCAGTTTCCAGACAGGGGAGTATGGCTACACCTTC
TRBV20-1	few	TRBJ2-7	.	CSARERRGRGYEQYF	TGCAGTGCTAGAGAGCGGCGGGGTCGTGGGTACGAGCAGTACTTC
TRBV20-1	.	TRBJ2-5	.	CSWREETQYF	TGCAGTTGGCGGGAAGAGACCCAGTACTTC
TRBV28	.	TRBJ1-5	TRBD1	CASSRDRPTYSNQPQHF	TGTGCCAGCAGCCGGGACAGACCCACTTATAGCAATCAGCCCCAGCATTTT
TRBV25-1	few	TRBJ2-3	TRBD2	CASTVSSGMSYTDTQYF	TGTGCCAGCACGGTGTCTAGCGGGATGAGTTACACAGATACGCAGTATTTT
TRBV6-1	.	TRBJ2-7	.	CASRGSPGYNYEQYF	TGTGCCAGCAGAGGGTCCCCGGGATACAACTACGAGCAGTACTTC
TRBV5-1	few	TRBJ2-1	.	CASSPGTATYNEQFF	TGCGCCAGCAGCCCAGGGACGGCTACCTACAATGAGCAGTTCTTC
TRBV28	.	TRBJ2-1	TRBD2	CVSTPAGTKGNNEQFF	TGTGTCAGCACCCCCGCGGGGACTAAGGGTAACAATGAGCAGTTCTTC
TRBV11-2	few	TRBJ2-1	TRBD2	CASSLDSGRVWHEQFF	TGTGCCAGCAGCTTAGATAGCGGGAGGGTGTGGCATGAGCAGTTCTTC
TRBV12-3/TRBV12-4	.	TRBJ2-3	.	CASSLRVASTDTQYF	TGTGCCAGCAGTTTGCGGGTGGCAAGCACAGATACGCAGTATTTT
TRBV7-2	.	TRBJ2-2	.	CASSYRTATGELFF	TGTGCCAGCAGCTACCGGACAGCCACCGGGGAGCTGTTTTTT